Following are 30 T cell receptor beta chains from one sample sequenced in a study of blood T cell repertoires in COVID-19. Libraries were prepared by immunoSEQ multiplex PCR; TCRdb keeps only in-frame clonotypes and omits some of them. Of over 250,000 clones listed, 88% were seen once; the top ten hold 0.99%. Material for sequencing was peripheral blood. The receptors were gathered from a woman aged 40 to 55 who had recovered from COVID-19.

The chain links TRBV25-1 to TRBJ1-4; 8 bases are shared with TRBD1. Germline CDR1 and CDR2: MGHDK and SYGVNS. The CDR3 has 13 residues. V was clipped by 6 bases and J by 6 bases; unmatched bases: 3. CDR3 in amino acids: CASRGTGYEKLFF. DNA of the CDR3: TGTGCCAGCAGGGGGACAGGATATGAAAAACTGTTTTTT.

V and J are TRBV30 and TRBJ2-1, with D hard to call. CDR3 length equals 12 residues. The V and J ends lost 2 bases and 9 bases respectively, with 11 bases between them. CDR1 and CDR2 from the germline V gene are GTSNPN and SVGIG (reference sequence). The CDR3: CAWSPPWAEQFF. The CDR3 DNA is TGTGCCTGGAGTCCCCCATGGGCTGAGCAGTTCTTC.

This chain links TRBV4-2 with TRBJ2-5; 12 bases match TRBD2. The CDR3 loop spans 16 amino acids. V was pared by 0 bases and J by 7 bases, with 6 bases of the junction left unmatched. Looked up from germline, CDR1 is LGHNA and CDR2 is YNFKEQ. The CDR3, as DNA: TGTGCCAGCAGCCAAGAAGGACTAGCGGGGCCGGGGACCCAGTACTTC. Translating it yields CASSQEGLAGPGTQYF.

This clone is medium-sized within its sample. The CDR3 region has the DNA TGTGCCAGCAGCTTAGGGGCTAGCGGGAGCGGCCAGACCCAGTACTTC. Protein: CASSLGASGSGQTQYF. The gene calls are TRBV7-2 and TRBJ2-5; 10 bases match TRBD2. Looked up from germline, CDR1 is SGHTA and CDR2 is FQGNSA. The CDR3 is 16 residues long. Trimming removed 1 base from V and 6 bases from J; junction bases left unmatched: 8.

The rearrangement uses TRBV28 and TRBJ1-2, with D perhaps TRBD1 (6 bases). Looked up from germline, CDR1 is MDHEN and CDR2 is SYDVKM. The CDR3 is 13 residues long. Trimming removed 6 bases from V and 7 bases from J, with 15 bases in between. The CDR3 DNA reads as TGTGCCAGCAGACCTCCGGGACACGGTGGCTACACCTTC. This codes for CASRPPGHGGYTF.

V usage is TRBV27 and J usage is TRBJ1-3; 9 nucleotides line up with TRBD1. Germline lookup yields CDR1 MNHEY and CDR2 SMNVEV (reference sequence). V shed 5 bases and J 4 bases; nucleotides not matched to a gene: 6. This CDR3 has 15 amino acids. The CDR3 protein is CASSPGQGAGNTIYF. CDR3 coding DNA: TGTGCCAGCAGTCCGGGACAGGGTGCCGGAAACACCATATATTTT.

The rearrangement links TRBV6-4 to TRBJ2-3; D perhaps matches TRBD2 (6 bases). The ends were cut back, 5 bases at V and 2 bases at J, with 14 bases in the middle. Germline CDR1 is MRHNA and CDR2 is SNTAGT. The CDR3 sequence is 15 residues long. CDR3 region: CASSPAAGSTDTQYF. CDR3 sequence (DNA): TGTGCCAGCAGTCCCGCCGCGGGGTCCACAGATACGCAGTATTTT.

The chain links TRBV24-1 to TRBJ2-7, with TRBD1 as a possible D gene (7 bases). V lost 5 bases to trimming and J lost 2 bases, with 12 bases between them. This CDR3 spans 14 amino acids. Germline V gene sequence: CDR1 KGHDR, CDR2 SFDVKD. CDR3 protein: CATSAAGGTYEQYF. The DNA of the CDR3 is TGTGCCACCAGTGCCGCAGGGGGGACCTACGAGCAGTACTTC.

The chain is built from TRBV18 and TRBJ1-4; 10 bases agree with TRBD1. Per germline, CDR1 KGHSH and CDR2 LQKENI. CDR3 length: 14 residues. V shed 2 bases, J shed 10 bases, and the junction held 4 bases outside the gene matches. The CDR3 loop reads CASSPDRGRGKLFF. CDR3 nucleotide sequence: TGTGCCAGCTCACCAGACAGGGGGCGCGGAAAACTGTTTTTT.

This clone was detected once. The chain couples TRBV13 to TRBJ1-5, with D maybe TRBD1 (5 bases). Germline V gene data show CDR1 as PRHDT and CDR2 as FYEKMQ (reference sequence). Trimming cost V 4 bases and J 6 bases, with 7 bases left between them. This CDR3 is built from 12 residues. The CDR3 DNA reads TGTGCCAGCAGCTCCGGGGGTCAGCCCCAGCATTTT. Translated: CASSSGGQPQHF.

The genes are TRBV30 and TRBJ2-5, with TRBD2 matching over 9 bases. The ends lost 0 bases at V and 1 base at J; junction bases unmatched: 6. CDR1 is GTSNPN, CDR2 SVGIG, per germline (reference sequence). This CDR3 contains 16 residues. This CDR3 reads CAWSVGLAGLQETQYF. In DNA, the CDR3 is TGTGCCTGGAGTGTAGGGCTAGCGGGACTCCAAGAGACCCAGTACTTC.

V gene TRBV14 combines with J gene TRBJ2-7; 7 positions match TRBD2. This CDR3 is 18 amino acids long. Germline CDR1 and CDR2: SGHDN and FVKESK. J gave up 3 bases and V 0 bases, and 14 bases lay outside the gene matches. CDR3 in DNA: TGTGCCAGCAGCCAAGATCGGGTGGGGGGGACGACACACTACGAGCAGTACTTC. It is translated as CASSQDRVGGTTHYEQYF.

This clone was seen once. The V and J genes are TRBV4-3 and TRBJ2-1, with 7 nucleotides matching TRBD1. Germline V gene lookup returns CDR1 LGHNA and CDR2 YSLEER. Trimming took 9 bases from V and 0 from J; bases not matched to a gene: 8. The CDR3 is made up of 15 amino acids. In DNA form, the CDR3 reads TGCGCCAGGAGGGGGCAGCTCAGCTCCTACAATGAGCAGTTCTTC. Translating gives CARRGQLSSYNEQFF.

The gene calls are TRBV29-1 and TRBJ2-3, with D unclear. Between the trimmed V and J ends, which lost 0 bases and 2 bases, there was a span of 12 bases. The CDR3 extends over 15 amino acids. Germline V CDR1 and CDR2: SQVTM, ANQGSEA. The CDR3 sequence is CSVEDRQANTDTQYF. The CDR3 DNA sequence: TGCAGCGTTGAAGATCGGCAGGCGAACACAGATACGCAGTATTTT.

In its sample, this clone was seen once. The chain couples TRBV21-1 to TRBJ2-7; the table's D call, TRBD2, was not checked against the DNA. TRBV21-1 is designated a pseudogene. CDR3 length: 16 residues. CDR3 protein: CASSKSGVAGVGEQYV. In nucleotides, the CDR3 is TGTGCCAGCAGCAAAAGTGGGGTAGCGGGAGTCGGCGAGCAGTACGTC.

V usage is TRBV19 and J usage is TRBJ1-1; tentatively, D is TRBD1 (6 bases). Germline loops: CDR1 LNHDA, CDR2 SQIVND (reference sequence). Trimming removed 5 bases at V and 1 base at J, with 11 bases between. This CDR3 contains 14 residues. The CDR3 protein is CASSGQGRNTEAFF. CDR3 bases: TGTGCCAGTAGTGGGCAGGGGCGGAACACTGAAGCTTTCTTT.

The CDR3 DNA sequence: TGTGCCAGCAGCGCCGGACAGGGGGGTAACTATGGCTACACCTTC. This translates into CASSAGQGGNYGYTF. The V call is TRBV9, the J call TRBJ1-2; 10 nucleotides align to TRBD1. V was clipped by 3 bases and J by 1 base; unmatched bases: 3. Per the germline V gene, CDR1 is SGDLS and CDR2 is YYNGEE. The CDR3 runs to 15 residues.

The rearrangement links TRBV11-2 to TRBJ2-7; 7 bases line up with TRBD2. CDR1 SGHAT and CDR2 FQNNGV come from the germline V gene. The V segment lost 4 bases and the J segment 6 bases; nucleotides outside the gene matches: 6. The CDR3 runs to 13 residues. The CDR3 loop reads CASSSLWGGEQYV. The DNA of the CDR3 is TGTGCCAGCAGCTCACTCTGGGGGGGCGAGCAGTACGTC.

This chain uses TRBV7-2 with TRBJ1-1; the D gene is possibly TRBD1 (5 bases). Germline V gene data show CDR1 as SGHTA and CDR2 as FQGNSA. V was cut by 6 bases and J by 5 bases, with 22 bases left in between. There are 16 residues in the CDR3. CDR3 sequence: CASRDGQGTLMTEAFF. The CDR3 DNA reads as TGTGCCAGCAGGGATGGGCAGGGTACGTTGATGACTGAAGCTTTCTTT.

The J gene is TRBJ1-6, the V gene TRBV5-1; D may be TRBD1 (5 bases). Germline loops: CDR1 SGHRS, CDR2 YFSETQ. The CDR3 totals 15 residues. Trimming took 2 bases from V and 7 from J, leaving 13 bases between them. The CDR3 loop reads CASSFFGQGNSPLHF. The CDR3 region has the DNA TGCGCCAGCAGCTTTTTCGGGCAGGGAAATTCACCCCTCCACTTT.

The sample holds one count of this clone. The rearrangement links TRBV9 to TRBJ2-1; 7 bases fit TRBD1. Losses at the gene ends were 0 bases for V and 3 bases for J; bases not matched to a gene: 3. CDR1 is SGDLS, CDR2 YYNGEE, per germline. The CDR3 is made up of 15 amino acids. This CDR3 reads CASSVGQGDYNEQFF. The CDR3 DNA is TGTGCCAGCAGCGTAGGGCAGGGGGACTACAATGAGCAGTTCTTC.

The chain combines TRBV14 with TRBJ1-2; tentatively, D is TRBD1 (5 bases). Germline V gene sequence: CDR1 SGHDN, CDR2 FVKESK. Trimming pared 0 bases from V and 8 bases from J, leaving 10 bases between. CDR3 size: 13 residues. The CDR3 coding sequence is TGTGCCAGCAGCCAAGATTTAGCAGGGGGCTACACCTTC. This gives the protein CASSQDLAGGYTF.

V usage is TRBV3-1 (or the pseudogene TRBV3-2) and J usage is TRBJ1-2, with a possible D match to TRBD1 (5 bases). From germline, CDR1 is LGHDT and CDR2 YNNKEL (reference sequence). With 0 bases removed from V and 8 bases from J, the gap between germline ends came to 13 bases. The CDR3 runs 14 residues. The CDR3 region has the DNA TGTGCCAGCAGCCAAGAGGCCCCTGGGGGGGGCTACACCTTC. It specifies CASSQEAPGGGYTF.

J is TRBJ2-5 and V is TRBV18; possible D gene TRBD2, 5 bases. Germline V lookup: CDR1 KGHSH, CDR2 LQKENI. Trimming took off 5 bases at V and 5 bases at J, with 15 bases between the two ends. The CDR3 has 14 residues. In DNA form, the CDR3 reads TGTGCCAGCTCAGCTGTGACCCGAGGGGAGACCCAGTACTTC. Translation gives CASSAVTRGETQYF.

V usage is TRBV20-1 and J usage is TRBJ1-1; weak D call: TRBD1 (5 bases). Trimming shortened V by 3 bases and J by 3 bases, and 8 bases separated the two germline ends. Germline V lookup: CDR1 DFQATT, CDR2 SNEGSKA (reference sequence). The CDR3 length is 12 residues. CDR3 region: CSASGRDTEAFF. The CDR3 nucleotides are TGCAGTGCTAGTGGCAGGGACACTGAAGCTTTCTTT.

The CDR3 DNA is TGTGCCAGCAGCTTGGTGGGCAGGGTGTTCTCTGGGGCCAACGTCCTGACTTTC. This translates into CASSLVGRVFSGANVLTF. The genes are TRBV5-4 and TRBJ2-6; TRBD1 is a possible D gene (5 bases). Trimming took 0 bases from V and 0 from J, leaving 13 bases between them. This CDR3 comprises 18 residues. The germline V gene encodes CDR1 SGHNT and CDR2 YYREEE (reference sequence).

This clone was counted once. The rearrangement uses TRBV9 and TRBJ2-7, with 10 bases matching TRBD2. This CDR3 is 16 amino acids long. With 4 bases clipped from V and 0 bases from J, the junction kept 7 bases outside the gene matches. Germline V gene data show CDR1 as SGDLS and CDR2 as YYNGEE. CDR3 in DNA: TGTGCCAGCAGCTCAGTAGCGGGAGGTCACTCCTACGAGCAGTACTTC. This translates into CASSSVAGGHSYEQYF. The full variable domain, with the rest looked up from reference TRBV9 and TRBJ2-7, is DSGVTQTPKHLITATGQRVTLRCSPRSGDLSVYWYQQSLDQGLQFLIQYYNGEERAKGNILERFSAQQFPDLHSELNLSSLELGDSALYFCASSSVAGGHSYEQYFGPGTRLTVT.

This chain connects TRBV6-5 to TRBJ2-7, with 9 positions matching TRBD1. V dropped 6 bases and J dropped 1; count of bases not matched to a gene: 4. CDR1 is MNHEY and CDR2 is SVGAGI in the germline V gene. The CDR3 has 14 residues. The CDR3 here is CASRGTGQSYEQYF. In DNA form, the CDR3 reads TGTGCCAGCAGGGGGACAGGGCAGTCCTACGAGCAGTACTTC.

The J gene is TRBJ2-1, the V gene TRBV4-2; 11 bases are a match to TRBD1. The V gene's germline CDR1 is LGHNA and CDR2 YNFKEQ. V was pared by 1 base and J by 5 bases, with 7 bases of the junction left unmatched. CDR3 size: 17 residues. The CDR3 coding sequence is TGTGCCAGCAGCCAAGCCCGGGGACAGGGGGGGCACAATGAGCAGTTCTTC. Amino acids: CASSQARGQGGHNEQFF.

The rearrangement uses TRBV4-3 and TRBJ1-3, with D perhaps TRBD1 (5 bases). Trimming removed 0 bases at V and 2 bases at J, with 11 bases between. This CDR3 comprises 16 residues. Per the germline V gene, CDR1 is LGHNA and CDR2 is YSLEER. CDR3 bases: TGCGCCAGCAGCCAAGATTGGCGGGGCGCTGGAAACACCATATATTTT. Its translation: CASSQDWRGAGNTIYF.